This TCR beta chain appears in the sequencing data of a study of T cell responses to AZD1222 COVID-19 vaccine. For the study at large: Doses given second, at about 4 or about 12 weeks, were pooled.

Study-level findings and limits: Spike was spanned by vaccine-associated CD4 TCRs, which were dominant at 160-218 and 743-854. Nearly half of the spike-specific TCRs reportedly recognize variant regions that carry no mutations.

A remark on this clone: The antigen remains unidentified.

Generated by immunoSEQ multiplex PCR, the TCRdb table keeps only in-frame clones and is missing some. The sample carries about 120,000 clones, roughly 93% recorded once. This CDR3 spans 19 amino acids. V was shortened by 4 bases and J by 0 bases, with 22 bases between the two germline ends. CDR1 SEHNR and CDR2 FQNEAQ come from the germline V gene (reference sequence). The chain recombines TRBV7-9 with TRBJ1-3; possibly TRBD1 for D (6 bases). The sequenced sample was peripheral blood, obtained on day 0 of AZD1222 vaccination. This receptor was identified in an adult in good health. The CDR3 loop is CASSSPIWGGSHSGNTIYF. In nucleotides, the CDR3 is TGTGCCAGCAGCTCCCCTATTTGGGGGGGCAGCCACTCTGGAAACACCATATATTTT.